This T cell receptor (beta chain) came from a study of early T cells in non-severe SARS-CoV-2 infection. About the research overall: RNA in bulk from unsorted whole blood was sequenced, and chains were unpaired. Broader study findings: VDJdb matching favored anti-spike CD8 responses, missing private and CD4 specificities.

In germline, CDR1 is SGHNT, CDR2 YYREEE (reference sequence). V shed 0 bases, J shed 2 bases, and the junction held 0 bases outside the gene matches. This CDR3 comprises 15 residues. Unique molecular identifier tags were affixed to discrete cDNA molecules. TCRdb reanalysed the 5' RACE reads using MiXCR and keeps one entry per CDR3 protein. The sample consists of approximately 30,000 distinct CDR3 sequences, approximately 4.6% of them appearing once. Note on this clonotype: The antigen is undetermined.

This TCR was recovered from an adult who was a healthcare worker with PCR-confirmed SARS-CoV-2 infection or an uninfected control (not recorded which). The chain joins TRBV5-4 to TRBJ2-2; 8 nucleotides line up with TRBD1. Sequencing was carried out using whole blood. CDR3 coding DNA: TGTGCCAGCAGCTTGGCAGGGGGCAACACCGGGGAGCTGTTTTTT. Translating gives CASSLAGGNTGELFF.